Sequencing of this T cell receptor beta chain was carried out in a study of blood T cell repertoires in COVID-19. Overall study context: COVID-19 samples, acute and convalescent, were from the United States, Italy and Spain. Nucleic acid was either cDNA or gDNA, and it came from T cells, B-cell-depleted T cells, or PBMCs.

Study processing details: Using reference gene primer amplification, nucleated cell counts were estimated. Profiled with immunoSEQ multiplex PCR; TCRdb holds only in-frame clones, not every one. V and J calls plus clone size are reproduced from that table; the DNA served to infer D and trimming. The table lists 120,000 or so clones, less than 85% of them singletons. From germline, CDR1 is SQVTM and CDR2 ANQGSEA. Unmatched junction bases numbered 11, after V lost 5 bases and J lost 7 bases. The CDR3 loop spans 14 amino acids. This clone occurred a few times. The specimen sequenced was peripheral blood. The V and J genes are TRBV29-1 and TRBJ1-5, with 7 positions matching TRBD1. The receptor comes from a human donor with acute or convalescent COVID-19. The donor label of this sample is uncertain. CDR3 DNA sequence: TGCAGCGTTCTACCGACAGGGTCTGGGCAGCCCCAGCATTTT. Translation gives CSVLPTGSGQPQHF.